A single T cell receptor beta chain is shown here with its context. The sample originates from a study of control samples from healthy donors and cancer patients. Clones were sequenced by immunoSEQ multiplex PCR, and TCRdb holds only the in-frame ones, with some missing. The sample yields over 110,000 clones, about nine tenths seen once. Sequenced: blood. The clonotype originates from a woman under 40 in good health.

The CDR3: CASRGTASGNTIYF. The DNA for the CDR3 is TGTGCCAGCCGTGGGACAGCTTCTGGAAACACCATATATTTT. The rearrangement uses TRBV18 and TRBJ1-3, with TRBD1 identical over 7 bases. The V gene's germline CDR1 is KGHSH and CDR2 LQKENI. The CDR3 is 14 amino acids. Germline trimming cut 8 bases from V and 1 base from J; bases unmatched to any gene: 5.